One and the same sample provided the 16 T cell receptor beta chains below, sequenced in a study of vaccination effects on CD4 cells after COVID-19 (dated by TCRdb to the early 2020s). Their antigens are not known. The library was produced with the immunoSEQ multiplex PCR assay. In TCRdb, the immuneACCESS table is reduced to in-frame sequences with V and J assigned. These tables do not hold every clone; where another copy was compared, an unresolved V gene accounts for under half, and the others remain unexplained. The sample table shows 62,000 or so clones, and about 80% are seen once. Less than 15% of the sample goes to the ten largest clones. In the ViraFEST assay, PBMC were stimulated with viral peptide pools, and TCR sequencing was then used to find antigen-specific CD4+ T cell clonotypes based on their expansion. After about 10 days of culture, CD4+ T cells were isolated with the EasySep CD4+ T cell isolation kit. None of the healthy vaccine recipients had a prior SARS-CoV-2 infection, which was confirmed by nucleocapsid antibody tests that came back negative both before and after vaccination.

Sequencing was performed on CD4+ T cells from PBMCs cultured with SARS-CoV-2 spike peptides, taken before COVID-19 vaccination. This specimen's cell subset or site label, per the study, means: SARS-CoV-2 spike overlapping peptide pool stimulation. Receptors were obtained from a human donor who received a COVID-19 vaccine.

The chain has TRBV19 and TRBJ2-2; D is unclear. This CDR3 is built from 14 residues. Looked up from germline, CDR1 is LNHDA and CDR2 is SQIVND (reference sequence). V was clipped by 2 bases and J by 4 bases, with 8 bases between them. The CDR3 DNA follows: TGTGCCAGTAGTATACGGGCTTTCACCGGGGAGCTGTTTTTT. Protein: CASSIRAFTGELFF.

The chain links TRBV9 to TRBJ1-5; 9 nucleotides agree with TRBD1. The CDR3 contains 14 residues. V lost 7 bases to trimming and J lost 3 bases; unmatched junction nucleotides: 5. Germline CDR1 is SGDLS and CDR2 is YYNGEE. Here the CDR3 reads CASARTGDNQPQHF. The CDR3 DNA is TGTGCCAGCGCCAGGACAGGGGACAATCAGCCCCAGCATTTT.

V and J are TRBV19 and TRBJ1-5, with 7 bases lining up with TRBD1. This CDR3 spans 15 amino acids. Germline V gene lookup returns CDR1 LNHDA and CDR2 SQIVND (reference sequence). Trimming at V came to 3 bases and at J to 2 bases, leaving 4 bases not matched to a gene. The CDR3 bases are TGTGCCAGTAGTATCTACGGACAGGGCAATCAGCCCCAGCATTTT. Translation: CASSIYGQGNQPQHF.

This CDR3 is CASSTWTHQETQYF. CDR3 sequence (DNA): TGCGCCAGCAGCACCTGGACACACCAAGAGACCCAGTACTTC. This rearrangement joins TRBV5-1 to TRBJ2-5, with a tentative D call TRBD1 (5 bases). The CDR3 contains 14 residues. The germline CDR1 and CDR2 sequences are SGHRS and YFSETQ. Trimming took off 4 bases at V and 0 bases at J, with 10 bases between the two ends.

This clone was seen a single time. The CDR3 DNA reads as TGTGCCGGTCGGGGGTGGGGCTCTGGCTACACCTTC. It is translated as CAGRGWGSGYTF. The chain couples TRBV2 to TRBJ1-2, with D perhaps TRBD1 (5 bases). The CDR3 has 12 amino acids. The V end lost 11 bases, the J end lost 7 bases, and 17 bases lay between the germline ends. Germline CDR1 is SNHLY and CDR2 is FYNNEI. The variable domain in full, with the rest retrieved from reference TRBV2 and TRBJ1-2, is EPEVTQTPSHQVTQMGQEVILRCVPISNHLYFYWYRQILGQKVEFLVSFYNNEISEKSEIFDDQFSVERPDGSNFTLKIRSTKLEDSAMYFCAGRGWGSGYTFGSGTRLTVV.

This chain links TRBV18 with TRBJ2-5; the match to TRBD1 covers 9 bases. V trimming: 5 bases; J trimming: 4 bases; junction bases outside the gene matches: 2. The CDR3 runs 13 residues. Germline V gene sequence: CDR1 KGHSH, CDR2 LQKENI. In nucleotides, the CDR3 is TGTGCCAGCTCAGGGGGACAGGGAGAGACCCAGTACTTC. Residues: CASSGGQGETQYF.

The sample holds one count of this clone. V and J are TRBV5-1 and TRBJ2-2; D may be TRBD2 (6 bases). The CDR3 extends over 18 amino acids. Germline V lookup: CDR1 SGHRS, CDR2 YFSETQ. V was shortened by 1 base and J by 1 base, with 17 bases between the two germline ends. CDR3 loop: CASSLRGPGLQNTGELFF. Written as DNA, the CDR3 is TGCGCCAGCAGCTTGAGGGGACCGGGACTCCAGAACACCGGGGAGCTGTTTTTT.

This clone appeared a few times. The chain couples TRBV6-2 or TRBV6-3 to TRBJ2-7; D may be TRBD2 (5 bases). From germline, CDR1 is MNHEY and CDR2 SVGEGT. CDR3 length: 12 amino acids. The ends were cut back, 5 bases at V and 4 bases at J, with 9 bases in the middle. CDR3 protein: CASSEGTYEQYV. Here the CDR3 DNA reads TGTGCCAGCAGTGAGGGAACTTACGAGCAGTACGTC.

The rearrangement joins TRBV2 to TRBJ2-5; tentatively, D is TRBD2 (5 bases). The CDR3 consists of 13 residues. Germline V CDR1 and CDR2: SNHLY, FYNNEI. The V end lost 2 bases, the J end lost 7 bases, and 11 bases lay between the germline ends. CDR3 sequence: CASSELVAGTQYF. For the CDR3, the DNA is TGTGCCAGCAGTGAACTAGTGGCGGGGACCCAGTACTTC.

The chain joins TRBV24-1 to TRBJ1-1, with D tentatively TRBD1 (5 bases). With 5 bases removed from V and 1 base from J, the gap between germline ends came to 16 bases. The germline CDR1 and CDR2 sequences are KGHDR and SFDVKD. CDR3 length: 16 residues. The CDR3 DNA reads as TGTGCCACCAGTGTAGGACCAGGACAAGGGAACACTGAAGCTTTCTTT. Residues: CATSVGPGQGNTEAFF.

V is TRBV18 and J is TRBJ1-5, with TRBD1 as a possible D gene (5 bases). The CDR3 spans 14 residues. Per the germline V gene, CDR1 is KGHSH and CDR2 is LQKENI. Trimming took off 3 bases at V and 5 bases at J, with 11 bases between the two ends. CDR3 loop: CASSPGGADQPQHF. CDR3 nucleotides: TGTGCCAGCTCACCGGGAGGGGCGGATCAGCCCCAGCATTTT.

This clone appeared a few times. The rearrangement joins TRBV9 to TRBJ2-1; 11 bases fit TRBD2. This CDR3 comprises 18 residues. From germline, CDR1 is SGDLS and CDR2 YYNGEE. J gave up 0 bases and V 0 bases, and 5 bases lay outside the gene matches. The DNA of the CDR3 is TGTGCCAGCAGCGTAGAGACTAGCGGGGCTAGCTCCTACAATGAGCAGTTCTTC. It encodes CASSVETSGASSYNEQFF.

This chain connects TRBV9 to TRBJ2-7; possible D gene TRBD1, 6 bases. This CDR3 contains 18 residues. Looked up from germline, CDR1 is SGDLS and CDR2 is YYNGEE. The V end was cut by 0 bases, the J end by 3 bases, with 22 bases between. The chain's CDR3 is CASSVAQTGPAPFYEQYV. CDR3 DNA sequence: TGTGCCAGCAGCGTAGCCCAGACAGGCCCCGCACCTTTCTACGAGCAGTACGTC.

The chain employs TRBV7-2 and TRBJ2-3; D is unresolved. The CDR3 contains 13 residues. Looked up from germline, CDR1 is SGHTA and CDR2 is FQGNSA. The V gene lost 3 bases and the J gene lost 12 bases, with 16 bases spanning the gap. For the CDR3, the DNA is TGTGCCAGCAGCTTGAAGCCGCTGGACCCCCAGTATTTT. This encodes CASSLKPLDPQYF.

This clone was counted only a few times. The rearrangement links TRBV24-1 to TRBJ2-2; D gene uncertain. Trimming left V 8 bases short and J 4 bases short, with 16 bases between. CDR3 length equals 15 residues. CDR1 and CDR2 (germline): KGHDR, SFDVKD. The CDR3 bases are TGTGCCACCACCTCCGGCAATCCAAGCACCGGGGAGCTGTTTTTT. The encoded protein is CATTSGNPSTGELFF.

The sample holds a few counts of this clone. The chain is built from TRBV5-6 and TRBJ1-2; D remains unclear. The length of the CDR3 is 13 residues. CDR1 and CDR2 (germline): SGHDT, YYEEEE. Deletions cut 1 base from V and 2 bases from J, with 6 bases between. The CDR3 region has the DNA TGTGCCAGCAGCTTGACGCAGAACTATGGCTACACCTTC. Protein: CASSLTQNYGYTF.